The clone carrying this T cell receptor (beta chain) was counted a few times. Its antigen is undetermined. The record originates from a study of T cell repertoires in cytomegalovirus infection. Whole-study context: Recently identified HLA-C-restricted and well-studied HLA-B-restricted CMV epitopes were used.

The length of the CDR3 is 16 residues. V shed 5 bases and J shed 0 bases, with 14 bases lying between them. In TCRdb, the reads were re-called with MiXCR into one record per CDR3 protein. Found here are approximately 340,000 distinct CDR3 sequences, roughly 29% of them singletons; the top ten hold roughly 20%. The origin of this receptor is a human donor in good health (CMV status not recorded). Some clones in this sample may be carry-over from other donors' samples. Sample: cultured PBMCs, taken from culture after CMV antigen stimulation. The V and J genes are TRBV12-3 or TRBV12-4 and TRBJ2-1, with a tentative D call TRBD1 (6 bases). The CDR3 protein is CASSVGQSSSYNEQFF. The DNA for the CDR3 is TGTGCCAGCAGTGTAGGACAGTCCAGCTCCTACAATGAGCAGTTCTTC.